This T cell receptor (beta chain) was identified in a study of blood T cell repertoires in COVID-19. Study summary: The United States, Italy and Spain provided the acute and convalescent COVID-19 samples. Sources were T cells, B-cell-depleted T cells, or PBMCs; the material itself was cDNA or gDNA.

Sequenced by immunoSEQ multiplex PCR; TCRdb stores in-frame clones only, minus some. The profile covers 350,000 to 450,000 clones, with 85% to 90% appearing a single time and 0.9% to 1.2% taken by the ten largest. Participants were aged about 18 to 100 years from around 26 US areas. The study counted Cohort 3 donors as recovered given two negative PCRs, clearance, or symptom resolution. CDR1 and CDR2 from the germline V gene are SGHVS and FNYEAQ. The CDR3 covers 13 residues. V shed 1 base and J shed 7 bases, with 8 bases lying between them. The sample consisted of PBMCs or T cells enriched from blood (not recorded which). The chain couples TRBV7-6 to TRBJ2-1; D unresolved. The source is a man aged 25 to 45 who had recovered from COVID-19. The DNA of the CDR3 is TGTGCCAGCAGCTTAGAAAAACTTAATGAGCAGTTCTTC. It encodes CASSLEKLNEQFF.